These T cell receptor beta chains were read from a single sample in a study of cytomegalovirus exposure and HLA in healthy donors. This table comes from immunoSEQ multiplex PCR, and its TCRdb copy is limited to in-frame clones, with some not included. The table shows roughly 200,000 clones, with more than 75% occurring only once. Sequencing was done on a sample of PBMCs. The receptors were sampled from a man aged 25 to 40 in good health and CMV-seronegative. CDR3s include the opening cysteine and the closing phenylalanine or tryptophan. A D gene is named only where the DNA matches it firmly. Some rows mark clone size as missing; the rest say once, few, many or name a class of expanded clone.

v_gene	abundance	d_gene	j_gene	CDR3nt	CDR3aa
TRBV5-1	-	TRBD1	TRBJ1-1	TGCGCCAGCAGCGACGGAGGGGGCCGGACTGAAGCTTTCTTT	CASSDGGGRTEAFF
TRBV19	-	-	TRBJ1-1	TGTGCCAGTAGTATAGGAGGAGGTCCGGGTACTGAAGCTTTCTTT	CASSIGGGPGTEAFF
TRBV6-5	-	TRBD2	TRBJ2-2	TGTGCCAGCCTAGCGGGGGACACCGGGGAGCTGTTTTTT	CASLAGDTGELFF
TRBV5-1	-	TRBD2	TRBJ2-3	TGCGCCAGCAGCTTGGCTAGCGGGCCTAGCACAGATACGCAGTATTTT	CASSLASGPSTDTQYF
TRBV30	-	TRBD1	TRBJ1-5	TGTGCCTGGAGTAGACCACGGGACAGGGTCCAGCCCCAGCATTTT	CAWSRPRDRVQPQHF
TRBV7-2	-	-	TRBJ2-5	TGTGCCAGCAGCTTAGTCTCCGGCGGGACCCAAGAGACCCAGTACTTC	CASSLVSGGTQETQYF
TRBV4-1	-	-	TRBJ1-2	TGCGCCAGCAGCCAAGGTATCGGGGAACTAGTAAGAGGCTACACCTTC	CASSQGIGELVRGYTF
TRBV28	-	-	TRBJ2-5	TGTGCCAGCAGTTTAGTGGGGGCGGCTAAAGAGACCCAGTACTTC	CASSLVGAAKETQYF
TRBV10-3	-	-	TRBJ1-5	TGTGCCATCAGTGAGTCAGAGAATCAGCCCCAGCATTTT	CAISESENQPQHF
TRBV5-1	-	-	TRBJ1-2	TGCGCCAGCAGCGGATGGGGACAAGGCTATGGCTACACCTTC	CASSGWGQGYGYTF
TRBV9	-	TRBD2	TRBJ2-7	TGTGCCAGCAGCGTAGAGACTAGCGGGAGTAGGCAGTACTTC	CASSVETSGSRQYF
TRBV5-6	-	-	TRBJ2-7	TGTGCCAGCAGTAGAAATCACGAGCAGTACTTC	CASSRNHEQYF
TRBV28	-	-	TRBJ1-2	TGTGCCAGCAGTTTGGGTGGGCGTGGCTACACCTTC	CASSLGGRGYTF
TRBV7-2	-	TRBD1	TRBJ2-6	TGTGCCAGCAGCTCACAGGGGGCAGCTGGGGCCAACGTCCTGACTTTC	CASSSQGAAGANVLTF
TRBV6-1	-	-	TRBJ1-6	TGTGCCAGCAGTGAAGGTTTCGGGGTAAATAATTCACCCCTCCACTTT	CASSEGFGVNNSPLHF
TRBV2	-	-	TRBJ2-2	TGTGCCAGCAGTGTTTGGGCCAGGGGGGTCACCGGGGAGCTGTTTTTT	CASSVWARGVTGELFF
TRBV27	-	TRBD1	TRBJ1-2	TGTGCCAGCAGGACGGGACAGGGGGATCCTATAGTGGATGGCTACACCTTC	CASRTGQGDPIVDGYTF
TRBV6-5	-	-	TRBJ2-3	TGTGCCAGCACCTCCTTCGGAGATACGCAGTATTTT	CASTSFGDTQYF
TRBV6-1	-	-	TRBJ2-4	TGTGCCAGCAGTGTGCGGGACTCCAAAAGGGTTGCCAAAAACATTCAGTACTTC	CASSVRDSKRVAKNIQYF
TRBV4-1	-	TRBD1	TRBJ2-7	TGCGCCAGCAGCCCCGGACAGGGACCCTCCTACGAGCAGTACTTC	CASSPGQGPSYEQYF
TRBV5-6	-	TRBD1	TRBJ1-5	TGTGCCAGCAGCCTCCGACAGGGGTCCGCACTTTTT	CASSLRQGSALF
TRBV4-1	-	TRBD1	TRBJ2-7	TGCGCCAGCAGCCGTGGGACAGTAGCCTACGAGCAGTACTTC	CASSRGTVAYEQYF
TRBV29-1	-	-	TRBJ2-5	TGCAGCGGGGGGGAACAAGAGACCCAGTACTTC	CSGGEQETQYF
TRBV5-1	-	TRBD1	TRBJ2-1	TGCGCCAGCAGCTTACGACAGGGGGTATACAATGAGCAGTTCTTC	CASSLRQGVYNEQFF
TRBV13	-	TRBD1	TRBJ1-1	TGTGCCAGCAGCTTAAGTTCCCAGGGGGCATTTCTCTTT	CASSLSSQGAFLF
TRBV2	-	-	TRBJ1-5	TGTGCCAGCAGTGAAGTCCGAACCGGTCAGCCCCAGCATTTT	CASSEVRTGQPQHF
TRBV2	few	-	TRBJ2-5	TGTGCCAGCAGCCCAAGGTCCGGGGAGACCCAGTACTTC	CASSPRSGETQYF
TRBV28	-	-	TRBJ1-1	TGTGCCAGCAGTTTTTTCATGAACACTGAAGCTTTCTTT	CASSFFMNTEAFF
TRBV6-5	-	TRBD1	TRBJ2-7	TGTGCCAGCAGTCCAGGGACAGGGGGATCCTACGAGCAGTACTTC	CASSPGTGGSYEQYF
TRBV6-5	-	-	TRBJ1-1	TGTGCCAGCAGTCGAGGAGATGAAGCTTTCTTT	CASSRGDEAFF
TRBV4-1	-	-	TRBJ1-2	TGCGCCAGCAGCCAAGAAGGCGGCCTTGGCTACACCTTC	CASSQEGGLGYTF
TRBV7-9	few	-	TRBJ2-7	TGTGCCGGCGGGCAAGCTACCTACGAGCAGTACTTC	CAGGQATYEQYF
TRBV25-1	-	TRBD1	TRBJ1-1	TGTGCCAGCAGTGAATTGGGGACAGCTATCATGAACACTGAAGCTTTCTTT	CASSELGTAIMNTEAFF
TRBV27	few	-	TRBJ2-2	TGTGCCAGCAGGGGGCGCAGTGCCGGGGAGCTGTTTTTT	CASRGRSAGELFF
TRBV30	-	-	TRBJ1-5	TGTGCCTGTAATAGCCACCCGCATCAGCCCCAGCATTTT	CACNSHPHQPQHF
TRBV13	once	-	TRBJ2-3	TGTGCCAGCAGCGCCAGGGGCAGGATGACAGATACGCAGTATTTT	CASSARGRMTDTQYF
TRBV5-8	-	-	TRBJ1-2	TGTGCCAGCAGATTCGGACATAACTATGGCTACACCTTC	CASRFGHNYGYTF
TRBV11-3	-	-	TRBJ1-3	TGTGCCAGCAGCTTAGGTAGTGCGGCCTCTGGAAACACCATATATTTT	CASSLGSAASGNTIYF
TRBV6-1	-	-	TRBJ2-7	TGTGCCCACACAGGCTCCGAGCAGTACTTC	CAHTGSEQYF
TRBV7-2	-	TRBD1	TRBJ1-4	TGTGCCAGCAGCTCGGGACAGGGGCCGCCCAGTGAAAAACTGTTTTTT	CASSSGQGPPSEKLFF
TRBV5-1	once	TRBD2	TRBJ2-7	TGCGCCAGCAGCACAGGACTAGCGGGTGATTGGTACGAGCAGTACTTC	CASSTGLAGDWYEQYF
TRBV2	-	-	TRBJ2-7	TGTGCCAGCAGGAGGGAGGGGGTCTCCGACTACGAGCAGTACTTC	CASRREGVSDYEQYF
TRBV5-1	-	TRBD1	TRBJ2-2	TGCGCCAGCAGCCACGATGGGGGACAGGGGATTGAGCTGTTTTTT	CASSHDGGQGIELFF
TRBV6-6	-	-	TRBJ2-3	TGTGCCAGCAGGGAACCTGGCAGGGCCAAAGATACGCAGTATTTT	CASREPGRAKDTQYF
TRBV9	-	-	TRBJ1-3	TGTGCCAGCAGCGTAGGTCTTGTCTCTGGAAACACCATATATTTT	CASSVGLVSGNTIYF